The text below deals with one T cell receptor beta chain. A much larger clone lies a single base off, so this may be a read error. The CDR3 carries no conserved terminal phenylalanine or tryptophan, so it likely arises from a read error. This sample was taken from a study of Graves' ophthalmopathy and Graves' hyperthyroidism. Amplification of TCR beta CDR3 regions used RNA transcripts. HTBI primers served in a first-round RT-PCR, which a second-round multiplex PCR followed. TCRdb passed the multiplex PCR reads through MiXCR, listing each CDR3 protein once. The sample yields hundreds of thousands of distinct CDR3 sequences, approximately 15% seen once. Germline assignment: CDR1 SGHAT and CDR2 FQNNGV. This CDR3 region has 16 residues. The trim removed 3 bases at V and 5 bases at J, leaving 8 bases unmatched.

Sequencing was performed on blood. The rearrangement uses TRBV11-2 and TRBJ2-2, with 8 bases aligning to TRBD2. This TCR came from a woman aged 30 to 39 with Graves' ophthalmopathy. CDR3 coding DNA: TGTGCCAGCAGCTTCTCTACGGGGGGGCGGACCGGGGAGCTGTTTGTT. Residues: CASSFSTGGRTGELFV.